This T cell receptor (beta chain) was found in a study of monozygotic twins with inflammatory bowel disease. CDR1 and CDR2 from the germline V gene are SQVTM and ANQGSEA. The CDR3 is made up of 15 amino acids. cDNA was produced in eight separate reactions per sample. Via template switching, UMIs carrying a 6-nucleotide sample barcode were introduced. TCRdb re-analyzed the 5' RACE reads; it lists each CDR3 protein once, without DNA. The sample's table shows a few hundred thousand distinct CDR3 sequences. The sample comprised blood. The gene calls are TRBV29-1 and TRBJ2-7; the TRBD1 assignment by TCRdb is unverifiable without DNA. This receptor was identified in a human donor with ulcerative colitis or Crohn's disease, or a healthy co-twin of an affected twin (not recorded which). This chain's CDR3 is CSVEGTGDTYYEQYF.